This T cell receptor beta chain is from a study of T cell responses to AZD1222 COVID-19 vaccine. This CDR3 region has 17 residues. Germline CDR1 reads LNHDA; CDR2 reads SQIVND (reference sequence). The germline V and J ends were trimmed by 1 base and 1 base, with 13 bases remaining between them. This clone was recorded once. Its target is unknown. Some clones are missing from TCRdb's copy, which holds only in-frame ones; the method was immunoSEQ multiplex PCR. The table shows 100,000 or so clones, with roughly 91% occurring only once. Study observations and caveats: The breadth and depth of Spike-specific TCRs increased once two AZD1222 doses had been given. Within unmutated variant regions lay the reported targets of nearly half of spike-specific TCRs. Females outnumbered males among donors, who were mostly white British; clonal diversity was possibly underestimated.

The chain uses TRBV19 and TRBJ2-2; weak D call: TRBD1 (5 bases). The source of this sequence is an adult in good health. The source was peripheral blood, collected on day 0 of AZD1222 vaccination. The CDR3: CASSIGGRPLNTGELFF. CDR3 nucleotides: TGTGCCAGTAGTATAGGGGGCAGGCCGTTGAACACCGGGGAGCTGTTTTTT.